Below are 5 T cell receptor beta chains sequenced from a single sample in a study of blood T cell repertoires in COVID-19. Sequencing was performed with immunoSEQ multiplex PCR; in TCRdb, only in-frame clones are kept and a portion is missing. The repertoire consists of 110,000 or so clones, with roughly 90% occurring once and the leading ten covering 8% to 9%. Sequenced material: peripheral blood. These receptors were collected from a woman between 70 and 85 years old who had recovered from COVID-19.

The rearrangement joins TRBV11-2 to TRBJ1-4; D ambiguous. The CDR3 runs 15 residues. CDR1 is SGHAT, CDR2 FQNNGV, per germline. Trimming left V 2 bases short and J 10 bases short, with 17 bases between. This CDR3 reads CASSLLPTVLGKLFF. CDR3 DNA sequence: TGTGCCAGCAGCTTACTCCCCACAGTCCTGGGAAAACTGTTTTTT. Based on the CDR3 plus reference TRBV11-2 and TRBJ1-4, the full variable domain is EAGVAQSPRYKIIEKRQSVAFWCNPISGHATLYWYQQILGQGPKLLIQFQNNGVVDDSQLPKDRFSAERLKGVDSTLKIQPAKLEDSAVYLCASSLLPTVLGKLFFGSGTQLSVL.

This chain joins TRBV7-3 and TRBJ2-7; the D gene is possibly TRBD2 (6 bases). The length of the CDR3 is 15 residues. CDR1 and CDR2 from the germline V gene are SGHTA and FQGTGA. The V end was cut by 0 bases, the J end by 7 bases, with 16 bases between. The CDR3 here is CASSLTGRGLDEQYF. DNA for the CDR3: TGTGCCAGCAGCTTAACGGGCCGGGGGTTGGATGAGCAGTACTTC. Full variable domain (rest looked up from reference TRBV7-3 and TRBJ2-7): GAGVSQTPSNKVTEKGKYVELRCDPISGHTALYWYRQSLGQGPEFLIYFQGTGAADDSGLPNDRFFAVRPEGSVSTLKIQRTERGDSAVYLCASSLTGRGLDEQYFGPGTRLTVT.

The chain uses TRBV7-8 and TRBJ2-7, with 14 bases matching TRBD2. The CDR3 runs to 17 residues. V lost 5 bases, J lost 5 bases, and 11 bases stayed unmatched. Germline V gene data show CDR1 as SGHVS and CDR2 as FQNEAQ. CDR3 loop: CASSPRLAGGRPHEQYF. DNA of the CDR3: TGTGCCAGCAGCCCCAGACTAGCGGGAGGGAGGCCCCACGAGCAGTACTTC.

This clone is a singleton in its sample. The chain has TRBV7-9 and TRBJ2-1; TRBD1 matches 8 bases. The CDR3 loop spans 17 amino acids. Looked up from germline, CDR1 is SEHNR and CDR2 is FQNEAQ (reference sequence). V shed 1 base and J 9 bases; nucleotides not matched to a gene: 14. The CDR3 region has the DNA TGTGCCAGCAGCTTAGGAGGGGCAGGGGGCATTATAGGTGAGCAGTTCTTC. It codes for CASSLGGAGGIIGEQFF.

The V and J genes are TRBV6-2 or TRBV6-3 and TRBJ2-1; D is undetermined. CDR1 and CDR2 (germline): MNHEY, SVGEGT. The length of the CDR3 is 12 residues. V was cut by 6 bases and J by 4 bases, with 7 bases left in between. CDR3 DNA: TGTGCCAGCAGCCCACAGTACAATGAGCAGTTCTTC. It yields the protein CASSPQYNEQFF.